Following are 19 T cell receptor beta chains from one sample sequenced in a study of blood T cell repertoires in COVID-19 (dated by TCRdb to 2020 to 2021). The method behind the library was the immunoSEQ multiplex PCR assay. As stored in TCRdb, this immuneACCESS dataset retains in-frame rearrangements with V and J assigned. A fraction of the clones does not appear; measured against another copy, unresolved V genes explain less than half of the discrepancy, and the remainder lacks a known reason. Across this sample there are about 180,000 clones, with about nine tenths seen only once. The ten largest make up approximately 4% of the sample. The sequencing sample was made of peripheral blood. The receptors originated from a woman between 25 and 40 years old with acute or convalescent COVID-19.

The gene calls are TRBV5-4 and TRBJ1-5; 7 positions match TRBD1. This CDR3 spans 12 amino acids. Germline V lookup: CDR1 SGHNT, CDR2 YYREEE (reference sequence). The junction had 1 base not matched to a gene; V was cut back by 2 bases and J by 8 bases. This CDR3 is CASSFQGEPQHF. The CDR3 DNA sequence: TGTGCCAGCAGCTTCCAGGGGGAGCCCCAGCATTTT.

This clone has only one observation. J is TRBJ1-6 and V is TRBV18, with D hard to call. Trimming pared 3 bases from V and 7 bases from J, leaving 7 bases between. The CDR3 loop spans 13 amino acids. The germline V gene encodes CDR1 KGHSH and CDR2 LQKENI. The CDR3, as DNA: TGTGCCAGCTCACCGGCGGAAAATTCACCCCTCCACTTT. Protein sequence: CASSPAENSPLHF.

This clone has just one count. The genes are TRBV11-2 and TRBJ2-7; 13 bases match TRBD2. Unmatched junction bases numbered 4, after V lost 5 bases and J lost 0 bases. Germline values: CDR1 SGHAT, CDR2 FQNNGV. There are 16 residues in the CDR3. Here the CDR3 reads CASSKGLAGTSYEQYF. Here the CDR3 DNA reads TGTGCCAGCAGCAAGGGACTAGCGGGGACCTCCTACGAGCAGTACTTC.

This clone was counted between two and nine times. The CDR3 loop reads CASSFSGSSSYEQYF. In DNA, the CDR3 is TGTGCCAGCAGCTTTAGCGGGTCCAGCTCCTACGAGCAGTACTTC. This chain connects TRBV11-1 to TRBJ2-7; 7 nucleotides line up with TRBD2. The V gene end was trimmed by 3 bases and the J gene end by 0 bases; junction bases not matched to a gene: 5. CDR3 length equals 15 residues. In germline, CDR1 is SGHAT, CDR2 FQDESV (reference sequence).

CDR3 sequence reads: CASSPYPGTRAYNEQFF. As DNA, the CDR3 is TGCGCCAGCAGCCCTTATCCCGGGACTCGGGCATACAATGAGCAGTTCTTC. The V call is TRBV5-1, the J call TRBJ2-1; D is possibly TRBD2 (6 bases). The CDR3 is 17 residues long. The V end lost 4 bases, the J end lost 4 bases, and 21 bases lay between the germline ends. Germline CDR1 and CDR2: SGHRS and YFSETQ.

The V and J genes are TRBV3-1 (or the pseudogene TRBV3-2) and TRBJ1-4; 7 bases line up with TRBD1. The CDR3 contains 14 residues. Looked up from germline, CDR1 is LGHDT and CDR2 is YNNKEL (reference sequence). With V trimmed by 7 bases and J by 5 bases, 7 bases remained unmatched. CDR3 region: CASMSRDRNEKLFF. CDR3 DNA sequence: TGTGCCAGCATGTCCCGGGACAGAAATGAAAAACTGTTTTTT.

As DNA, the CDR3 is TGTGCCAGCAGTTACGACTGGCAGATCTACAATGAGCAGTTCTTC. Encoded protein: CASSYDWQIYNEQFF. The chain employs TRBV6-5 and TRBJ2-1; D is unclear. The V end was cut by 2 bases, the J end by 3 bases, with 11 bases between. The V gene's germline CDR1 is MNHEY and CDR2 SVGAGI. The CDR3 sequence is 15 residues long.

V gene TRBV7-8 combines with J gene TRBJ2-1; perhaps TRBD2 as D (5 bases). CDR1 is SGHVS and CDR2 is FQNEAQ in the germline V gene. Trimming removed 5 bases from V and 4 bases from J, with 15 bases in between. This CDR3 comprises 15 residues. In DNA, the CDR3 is TGTGCCAGCAGCCGTCTGAGAGAGGGTTACAATGAGCAGTTCTTC. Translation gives CASSRLREGYNEQFF.

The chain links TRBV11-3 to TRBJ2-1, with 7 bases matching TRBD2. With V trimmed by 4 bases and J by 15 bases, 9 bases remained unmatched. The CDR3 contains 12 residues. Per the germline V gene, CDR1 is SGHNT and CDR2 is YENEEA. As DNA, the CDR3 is TGTGCCAGCAGCTCCCGGGCGGGAGAGGCGTTCTTC. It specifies CASSSRAGEAFF.

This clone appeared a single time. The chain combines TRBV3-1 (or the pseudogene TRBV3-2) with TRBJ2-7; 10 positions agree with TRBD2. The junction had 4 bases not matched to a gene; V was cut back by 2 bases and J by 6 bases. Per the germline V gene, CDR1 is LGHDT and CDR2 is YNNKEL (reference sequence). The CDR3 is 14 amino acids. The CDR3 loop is CASSQSGRAAEQYF. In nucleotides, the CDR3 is TGTGCCAGCAGCCAAAGCGGGAGGGCGGCCGAGCAGTACTTC.

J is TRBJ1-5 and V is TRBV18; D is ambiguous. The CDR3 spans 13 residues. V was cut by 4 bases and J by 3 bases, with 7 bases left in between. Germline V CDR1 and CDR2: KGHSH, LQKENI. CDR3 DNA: TGTGCCAGCTCACTAGCCGACAATCAGCCCCAGCATTTT. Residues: CASSLADNQPQHF.

CDR3 in amino acids: CASSQPHRGPSTDTQYF. The CDR3 nucleotides are TGTGCCAGCAGCCAACCCCACAGGGGACCTAGCACAGATACGCAGTATTTT. The V gene is TRBV9, the J gene TRBJ2-3; 7 bases line up with TRBD1. CDR1 and CDR2 from the germline V gene are SGDLS and YYNGEE. This CDR3 is 17 amino acids long. V was pared by 4 bases and J by 0 bases, with 11 bases of the junction left unmatched.

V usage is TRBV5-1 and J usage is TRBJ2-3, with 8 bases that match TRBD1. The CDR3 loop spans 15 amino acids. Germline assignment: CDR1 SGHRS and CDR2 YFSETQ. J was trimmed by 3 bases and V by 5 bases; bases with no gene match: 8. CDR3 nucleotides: TGCGCCAGCAGGAAAACAGGGGGAGCTACAGATACGCAGTATTTT. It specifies CASRKTGGATDTQYF.

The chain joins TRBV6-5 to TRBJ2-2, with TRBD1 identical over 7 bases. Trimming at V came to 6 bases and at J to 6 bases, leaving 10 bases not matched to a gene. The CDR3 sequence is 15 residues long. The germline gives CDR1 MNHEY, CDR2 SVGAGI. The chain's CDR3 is CASRVTGYSSGELFF. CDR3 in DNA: TGTGCCAGCAGAGTGACAGGGTATAGTTCCGGGGAGCTGTTTTTT.

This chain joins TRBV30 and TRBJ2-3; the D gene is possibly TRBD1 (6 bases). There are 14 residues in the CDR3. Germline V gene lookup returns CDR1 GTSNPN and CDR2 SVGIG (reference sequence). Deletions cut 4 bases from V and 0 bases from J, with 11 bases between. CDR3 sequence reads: CAWMRGLSTDTQYF. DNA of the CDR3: TGTGCCTGGATGAGGGGGTTAAGCACAGATACGCAGTATTTT.

The chain's CDR3 is CASSLAGGGSYEQYF. For the CDR3, the DNA is TGTGCCAGCTCACTAGCGGGAGGAGGATCCTACGAGCAGTACTTC. The chain couples TRBV18 to TRBJ2-7, with 10 positions matching TRBD2. The V segment lost 4 bases and the J segment 1 base; nucleotides outside the gene matches: 4. Germline lookup yields CDR1 KGHSH and CDR2 LQKENI. The CDR3 runs 15 residues.

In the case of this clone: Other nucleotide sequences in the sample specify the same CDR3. The CDR3 sequence: CASSRDYGYTF. CDR3 sequence (DNA): TGTGCCAGCAGCCGCGACTATGGCTACACCTTC. The V gene is TRBV3-1 (or the pseudogene TRBV3-2), the J gene TRBJ1-2; D is undetermined. The CDR3 has 11 amino acids. The V and J ends lost 4 bases and 3 bases respectively, with 3 bases between them. CDR1 and CDR2 (germline): LGHDT, YNNKEL (reference sequence).

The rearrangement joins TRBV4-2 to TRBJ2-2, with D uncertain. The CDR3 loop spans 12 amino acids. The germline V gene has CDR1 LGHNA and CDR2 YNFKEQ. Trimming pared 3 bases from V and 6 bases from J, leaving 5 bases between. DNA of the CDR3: TGTGCCAGCAGCCATCCGGCCGGGGAGCTGTTTTTT. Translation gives CASSHPAGELFF.

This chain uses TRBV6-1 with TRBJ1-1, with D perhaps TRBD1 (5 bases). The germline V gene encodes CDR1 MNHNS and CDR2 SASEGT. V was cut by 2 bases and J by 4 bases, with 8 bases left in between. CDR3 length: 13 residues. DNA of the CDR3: TGTGCCAGCAGTGAAAGGGACTTCACTGAAGCTTTCTTT. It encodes CASSERDFTEAFF.